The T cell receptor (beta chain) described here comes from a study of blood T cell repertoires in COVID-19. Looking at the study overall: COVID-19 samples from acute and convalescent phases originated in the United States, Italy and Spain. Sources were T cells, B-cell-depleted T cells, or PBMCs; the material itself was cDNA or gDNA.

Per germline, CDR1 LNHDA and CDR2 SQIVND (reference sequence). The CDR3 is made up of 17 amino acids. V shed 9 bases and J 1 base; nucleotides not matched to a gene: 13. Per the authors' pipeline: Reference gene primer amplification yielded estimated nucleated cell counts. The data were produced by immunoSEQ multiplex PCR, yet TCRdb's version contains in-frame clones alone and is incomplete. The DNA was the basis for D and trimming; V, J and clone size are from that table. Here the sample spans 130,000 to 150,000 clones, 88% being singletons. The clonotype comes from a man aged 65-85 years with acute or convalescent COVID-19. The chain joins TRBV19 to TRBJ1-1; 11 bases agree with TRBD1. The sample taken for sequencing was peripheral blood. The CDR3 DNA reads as TGTGCCAGCACCGCGACCGGGACAGGGGGAAGGAACACTGAAGCTTTCTTT. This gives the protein CASTATGTGGRNTEAFF.